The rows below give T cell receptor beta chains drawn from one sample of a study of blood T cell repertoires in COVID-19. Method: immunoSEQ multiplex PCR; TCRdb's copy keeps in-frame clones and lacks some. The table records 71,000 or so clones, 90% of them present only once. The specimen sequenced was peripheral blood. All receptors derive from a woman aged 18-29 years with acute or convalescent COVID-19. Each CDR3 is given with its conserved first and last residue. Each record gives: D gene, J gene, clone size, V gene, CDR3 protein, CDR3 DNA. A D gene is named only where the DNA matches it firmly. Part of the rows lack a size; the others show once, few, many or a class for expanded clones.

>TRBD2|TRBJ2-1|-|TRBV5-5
CASSLLAGVGYEQFF
TGTGCCAGCAGCTTGTTAGCGGGAGTGGGGTATGAGCAGTTCTTC
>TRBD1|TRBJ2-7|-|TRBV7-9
CASSPGTATYEQYF
TGTGCCAGCAGCCCCGGGACAGCAACCTACGAGCAGTACTTC
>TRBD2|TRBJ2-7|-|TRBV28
CASSLGPPGLAYEQYF
TGTGCCAGCAGTTTAGGACCCCCGGGACTAGCTTACGAGCAGTACTTC
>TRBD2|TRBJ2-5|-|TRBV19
CASSTTSGGAETQYF
TGTGCCAGTAGTACGACTAGCGGGGGGGCGGAGACCCAGTACTTC
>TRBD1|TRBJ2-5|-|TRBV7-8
CASSSSGQGMAQYF
TGTGCCAGCAGCTCCTCTGGACAGGGGATGGCCCAGTACTTC
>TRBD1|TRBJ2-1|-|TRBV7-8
CASSLVGTGSYNEQFF
TGTGCCAGCAGCTTAGTAGGGACAGGGTCCTACAATGAGCAGTTCTTC
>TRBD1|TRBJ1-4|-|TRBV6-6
CASSDSSTGSEKLFF
TGTGCCAGCAGTGACTCCTCGACAGGGAGTGAAAAACTGTTTTTT
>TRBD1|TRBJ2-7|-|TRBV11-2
CASSLGFMSGTDLKYEQYF
TGTGCCAGCAGCTTAGGATTTATGTCCGGGACAGACCTAAAATACGAGCAGTACTTC
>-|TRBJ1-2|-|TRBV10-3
CAISEAEDYGYTF
TGTGCCATCAGTGAAGCCGAGGACTATGGCTACACCTTC
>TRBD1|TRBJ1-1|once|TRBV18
CASSPTTGGTEAFF
TGTGCCAGCTCTCCTACAACAGGGGGCACTGAAGCTTTCTTT
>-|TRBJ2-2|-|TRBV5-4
CASSLGITTTGGELFF
TGTGCCAGCAGCTTGGGGATTACTACCACGGGCGGGGAGCTGTTTTTT
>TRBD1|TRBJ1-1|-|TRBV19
CASGRGRTEAFF
TGTGCCAGTGGCAGGGGGCGAACTGAAGCTTTCTTT
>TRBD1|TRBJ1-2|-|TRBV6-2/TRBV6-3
CASSSRTGGFGYTF
TGTGCCAGCAGTAGTCGGACAGGGGGCTTTGGCTACACCTTC
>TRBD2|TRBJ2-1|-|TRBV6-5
CASRGLASHNEQFF
TGTGCCAGCAGGGGACTAGCGTCGCACAATGAGCAGTTCTTC
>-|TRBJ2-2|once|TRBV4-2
CASSQETDMNTGELFF
TGTGCCAGCAGCCAAGAAACGGACATGAACACCGGGGAGCTGTTTTTT
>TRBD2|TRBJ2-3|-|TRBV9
CASSVGSGGGSTYTQYF
TGTGCCAGCAGCGTAGGTAGCGGGGGGGGATCCACATATACGCAGTATTTT
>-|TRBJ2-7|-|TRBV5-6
CASSLGDGYEQYF
TGTGCCAGCAGCTTAGGGGATGGCTACGAGCAGTACTTC
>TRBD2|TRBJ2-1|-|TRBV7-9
CASSLPLRLAGGRNEQFF
TGTGCCAGCAGCTTACCCCTTCGACTAGCGGGAGGGCGTAATGAGCAGTTCTTC
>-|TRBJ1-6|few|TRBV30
CAWSRTSSYNSPLHF
TGTGCCTGGAGTAGGACTAGCTCCTATAATTCACCCCTCCACTTT
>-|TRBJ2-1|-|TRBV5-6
CASSKLQGYSYNEQFF
TGTGCCAGCAGTAAATTGCAGGGATATTCCTACAATGAGCAGTTCTTC
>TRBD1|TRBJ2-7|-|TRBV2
CASRVDRGNTYEQYF
TGTGCCAGCAGAGTGGACAGGGGGAACACCTACGAGCAGTACTTC
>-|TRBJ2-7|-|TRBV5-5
CASSRTGGDISYEQYF
TGTGCCAGCAGCCGTACTGGGGGGGACATTTCCTACGAGCAGTACTTC
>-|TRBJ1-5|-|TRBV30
CAWSVDRNQPQHF
TGTGCCTGGAGTGTAGACAGGAATCAGCCCCAGCATTTT
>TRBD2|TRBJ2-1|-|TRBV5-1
CASSLFQTGTSGRNEQFF
TGCGCCAGCAGCTTGTTTCAAACCGGGACTAGCGGGAGGAATGAGCAGTTCTTC
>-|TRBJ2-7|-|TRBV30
CAWSTLEGVFYEQYF
TGTGCCTGGAGCACCCTCGAGGGCGTATTTTACGAGCAGTACTTC
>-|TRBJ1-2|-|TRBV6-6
CASSYQSATANYGYTF
TGTGCCAGCAGTTACCAATCCGCTACAGCTAACTATGGCTACACCTTC
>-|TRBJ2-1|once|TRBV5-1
CASSLSGTTYNEQFF
TGCGCCAGCAGCCTCTCGGGGACAACCTACAATGAGCAGTTCTTC
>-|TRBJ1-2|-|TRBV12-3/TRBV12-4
CASSSGQYGYTF
TGTGCCAGCAGTTCAGGACAGTATGGCTACACCTTC
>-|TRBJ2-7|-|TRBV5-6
CASSLDGGSGAQYF
TGTGCCAGCAGCTTGGATGGCGGTTCTGGGGCGCAGTACTTC
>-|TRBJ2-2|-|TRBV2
CASSAGFDRAGELFF
TGTGCCAGCAGTGCGGGATTTGATAGGGCCGGGGAGCTGTTTTTT
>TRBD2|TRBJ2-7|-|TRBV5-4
CASSPGTNYEQYF
TGTGCCAGCAGCCCAGGGACTAACTACGAGCAGTACTTC
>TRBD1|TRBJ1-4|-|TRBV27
CASSQQGSTTNEKLFF
TGTGCCAGCAGCCAACAGGGGTCTACAACTAATGAAAAACTGTTTTTT
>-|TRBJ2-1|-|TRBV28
CASSLDGDGSYNEQFF
TGTGCCAGCAGTTTGGACGGGGACGGGAGTTACAATGAGCAGTTCTTC
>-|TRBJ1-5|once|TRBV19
CASSKATDPSNQPQHF
TGTGCCAGTAGTAAAGCGACAGACCCTAGCAATCAGCCCCAGCATTTT
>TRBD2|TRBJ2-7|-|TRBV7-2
CASSLSLAGVAYF
TGTGCCAGCAGCTTATCGTTAGCGGGAGTCGCGTACTTC
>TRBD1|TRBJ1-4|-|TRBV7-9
CASRQGAGEKLFF
TGTGCCAGCAGACAGGGGGCGGGTGAAAAACTGTTTTTT
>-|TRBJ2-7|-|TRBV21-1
CASSKSEAPPPIYEQYF
TGTGCCAGCAGCAAATCGGAGGCACCCCCCCCTATCTACGAGCAGTACTTC
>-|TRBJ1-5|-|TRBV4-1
CASSQVFQGNQPQHF
TGCGCCAGCAGCCAAGTGTTCCAGGGCAATCAGCCCCAGCATTTT
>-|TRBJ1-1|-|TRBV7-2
CASSSEMNTEAFF
TGTGCCAGCAGCTCCGAGATGAACACTGAAGCTTTCTTT
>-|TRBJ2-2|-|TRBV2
CASGAQNTGELFF
TGTGCCAGCGGAGCACAGAACACCGGGGAGCTGTTTTTT
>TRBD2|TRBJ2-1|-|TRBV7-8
CASSFHSSGRAGSEQFF
TGTGCCAGCAGCTTTCACTCTAGCGGGAGGGCCGGTAGTGAGCAGTTCTTC
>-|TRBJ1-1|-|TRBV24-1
CATSDFPGKDTEAFF
TGTGCCACCAGTGATTTTCCAGGAAAGGACACTGAAGCTTTCTTT
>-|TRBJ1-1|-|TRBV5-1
CASSLATVNTEAFF
TGCGCCAGCAGCTTGGCCACGGTGAACACTGAAGCTTTCTTT
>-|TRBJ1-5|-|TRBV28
CASRNPGEGQPQHF
TGTGCCAGCAGAAACCCAGGGGAGGGGCAGCCCCAGCATTTT
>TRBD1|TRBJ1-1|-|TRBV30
CACRQGAAEAFF
TGTGCCTGTAGACAGGGGGCAGCTGAAGCTTTCTTT
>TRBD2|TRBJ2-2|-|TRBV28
CASSTGLGGGELFF
TGTGCCAGCAGTACGGGACTAGGGGGCGGGGAGCTGTTTTTT
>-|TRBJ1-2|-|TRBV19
CASSGDNYGYTF
TGTGCCAGTAGTGGAGACAACTATGGCTACACCTTC
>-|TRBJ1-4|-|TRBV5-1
CASSPATGPGEKLFF
TGCGCCAGCAGCCCCGCCACAGGCCCTGGTGAAAAACTGTTTTTT
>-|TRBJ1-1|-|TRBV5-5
CASSFGGVTAFF
TGTGCCAGCAGCTTCGGAGGGGTTACAGCTTTCTTT
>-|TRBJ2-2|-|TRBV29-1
CSVERDIAGELFF
TGCAGCGTTGAGAGGGATATTGCCGGGGAGCTGTTTTTT
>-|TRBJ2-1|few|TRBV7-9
CASSPPGGYNEQFF
TGTGCCAGCAGTCCGCCCGGCGGTTACAATGAGCAGTTCTTC
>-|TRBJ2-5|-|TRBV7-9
CASSLAWAGPQGTQYF
TGTGCCAGCAGCTTAGCCTGGGCAGGACCTCAGGGGACCCAGTACTTC
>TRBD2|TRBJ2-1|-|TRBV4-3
CASSQEPSGSYNEQFF
TGCGCCAGCAGCCAAGAACCTAGCGGGAGCTACAATGAGCAGTTCTTC
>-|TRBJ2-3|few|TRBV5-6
CASSQLAQGTDTQYF
TGTGCCAGCAGCCAGCTAGCCCAGGGGACAGATACGCAGTATTTT
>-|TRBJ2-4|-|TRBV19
CASSINNGAKNIQYF
TGTGCCAGTAGTATTAACAACGGGGCCAAAAACATTCAGTACTTC
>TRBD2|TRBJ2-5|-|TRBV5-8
CASSLERGEAETQYF
TGTGCCAGCAGCTTGGAACGGGGGGAGGCAGAGACCCAGTACTTC
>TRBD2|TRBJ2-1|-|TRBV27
CASSPTTGGGYNEQFF
TGTGCCAGCAGTCCCACGACTGGCGGGGGCTACAATGAGCAGTTCTTC